Listed below are T cell receptor beta chains from one sample, sequenced in a study of cytomegalovirus exposure and HLA in healthy donors. Here immunoSEQ multiplex PCR was the method, and the copy in TCRdb shows in-frame clones only, minus some. The data show around 93,000 clones, with just under 80% seen just once and less than 3.5% held by the top ten. Sequenced material: PBMCs. The source is a woman in her 40s in good health and CMV-seronegative. CDR3s include the opening cysteine and the closing phenylalanine or tryptophan. Each record gives: J gene, clone size, D gene, V gene, CDR3 DNA, CDR3 protein. The D gene is left open where the match is weak. Rows give clone size only sometimes, using once, few, many, or a class for an expanded clone.

j_gene: TRBJ2-7
abundance: -
d_gene: TRBD1
v_gene: TRBV6-1
CDR3nt: TGTGCCAGCAGGGGGACAGGGGCCGTGACCGAGCAGTACTTC
CDR3aa: CASRGTGAVTEQYF

j_gene: TRBJ2-3
abundance: -
d_gene: TRBD2
v_gene: TRBV4-1
CDR3nt: TGCGCCAGCGGCTCCGGGGCTAGCGGCAGCACAGATACGCAGTATTTT
CDR3aa: CASGSGASGSTDTQYF

j_gene: TRBJ2-7
abundance: few
d_gene: TRBD1
v_gene: TRBV6-1
CDR3nt: TGTGCCAGCAGTGAAGCGCTCGGGACAGGGGGATACGAGCAGTACTTC
CDR3aa: CASSEALGTGGYEQYF

j_gene: TRBJ2-5
abundance: -
d_gene: TRBD1
v_gene: TRBV29-1
CDR3nt: TGCAGTGCCGGACAGGGGGCTAAAAAGACCCAGTACTTC
CDR3aa: CSAGQGAKKTQYF

j_gene: TRBJ2-3
abundance: -
d_gene: -
v_gene: TRBV5-3
CDR3nt: TGTGCCACCCCGACCGGGACAAATGCTGATACGCAGTATTTT
CDR3aa: CATPTGTNADTQYF

j_gene: TRBJ2-3
abundance: -
d_gene: TRBD2
v_gene: TRBV28
CDR3nt: TGTGCCGCGGGACTAGCGGGAGCCGGCGGAATCACAGATACGCAGTATTTT
CDR3aa: CAAGLAGAGGITDTQYF

j_gene: TRBJ1-2
abundance: -
d_gene: TRBD1
v_gene: TRBV29-1
CDR3nt: TGCAGCGTTGAAGGGGAACAGGGGAGCAACTATGGCTACACCTTC
CDR3aa: CSVEGEQGSNYGYTF

j_gene: TRBJ2-1
abundance: -
d_gene: -
v_gene: TRBV7-9
CDR3nt: TGTGCCAGCAGCTTAAGCCAGAGAGGGTCCTACAATGAGCAGTTCTTC
CDR3aa: CASSLSQRGSYNEQFF

j_gene: TRBJ2-2
abundance: -
d_gene: TRBD1
v_gene: TRBV2
CDR3nt: TGTGCCAGCATCCAGGGGGCCGGCACCGGGGAGCTGTTTTTT
CDR3aa: CASIQGAGTGELFF

j_gene: TRBJ1-5
abundance: -
d_gene: TRBD1
v_gene: TRBV7-2
CDR3nt: TGTGCCAGCAGCTTAGATCATTCGCCGACAGGGCGTCAGCCCCAGCATTTT
CDR3aa: CASSLDHSPTGRQPQHF

j_gene: TRBJ2-4
abundance: -
d_gene: TRBD2
v_gene: TRBV27
CDR3nt: TGTGCCAGCAGTAATAGCGGGGTAGCCAAAAACATTCAGTACTTC
CDR3aa: CASSNSGVAKNIQYF

j_gene: TRBJ2-2
abundance: -
d_gene: TRBD2
v_gene: TRBV9
CDR3nt: TGTGCCAGCAGCGTAGGCGGGAGGGCCGGCACCGGGGAGCTGTTTTTT
CDR3aa: CASSVGGRAGTGELFF

j_gene: TRBJ2-7
abundance: -
d_gene: TRBD1
v_gene: TRBV2
CDR3nt: TGTGCCAGCAGTGAACGAACAGGGGGCTGGTACGAGCAGTACTTC
CDR3aa: CASSERTGGWYEQYF

j_gene: TRBJ2-5
abundance: -
d_gene: -
v_gene: TRBV11-2
CDR3nt: TGTGCCAGCAGCTTAGGGTCGGGACAACGAGGAGAGACCCAGTACTTC
CDR3aa: CASSLGSGQRGETQYF

j_gene: TRBJ1-5
abundance: -
d_gene: -
v_gene: TRBV7-2
CDR3nt: TGTGCCAGCAGCTTAAGAGGGAATCAGCCCCAGCATTTT
CDR3aa: CASSLRGNQPQHF

j_gene: TRBJ1-5
abundance: -
d_gene: -
v_gene: TRBV7-8
CDR3nt: TGTGCCAGCACCTGGGGGAGGGGCGACAATCAGCCCCAGCATTTT
CDR3aa: CASTWGRGDNQPQHF

j_gene: TRBJ2-5
abundance: -
d_gene: -
v_gene: TRBV5-4
CDR3nt: TGTGCCAGCAGCTTGGCCAGGGGACGAGAGACCCAGTACTTC
CDR3aa: CASSLARGRETQYF

j_gene: TRBJ2-7
abundance: -
d_gene: TRBD2
v_gene: TRBV29-1
CDR3nt: TGCAGTGGTTCTAGCGGAGAAGGCGAGCAGTACTTC
CDR3aa: CSGSSGEGEQYF

j_gene: TRBJ1-2
abundance: few
d_gene: TRBD1
v_gene: TRBV29-1
CDR3nt: TGCAGCGTTGAAGATAAGGACAGGGATTACTATGGCTACACCTTC
CDR3aa: CSVEDKDRDYYGYTF

j_gene: TRBJ1-5
abundance: -
d_gene: -
v_gene: TRBV9
CDR3nt: TGTGCCAGCAGCGTGGGGAGAGATCAGCCCCAGCATTTT
CDR3aa: CASSVGRDQPQHF

j_gene: TRBJ2-3
abundance: -
d_gene: TRBD2
v_gene: TRBV28
CDR3nt: TGTGCCAGCAGCGGACTAGCGGGAGGGCGGGGTTTAGATACGCAGTATTTT
CDR3aa: CASSGLAGGRGLDTQYF

j_gene: TRBJ2-5
abundance: -
d_gene: -
v_gene: TRBV11-3
CDR3nt: TGTGCCAGCAGTCCCCACGGAGGCCAAGAGACCCAGTACTTC
CDR3aa: CASSPHGGQETQYF

j_gene: TRBJ1-2
abundance: -
d_gene: TRBD1
v_gene: TRBV5-1
CDR3nt: TGCGCCAGCAGATCTGCTGGGACAGATGGTGGCTACACCTTC
CDR3aa: CASRSAGTDGGYTF

j_gene: TRBJ2-3
abundance: few
d_gene: -
v_gene: TRBV5-6
CDR3nt: TGTGCCAGCAGCTTGCAGGGGCCGGGGACAGATACGCAGTATTTT
CDR3aa: CASSLQGPGTDTQYF

j_gene: TRBJ2-7
abundance: -
d_gene: -
v_gene: TRBV29-1
CDR3nt: TGCAGCGTCGCAGGGTTCTACGAGCAGTACTTC
CDR3aa: CSVAGFYEQYF

j_gene: TRBJ1-2
abundance: -
d_gene: TRBD1
v_gene: TRBV5-1
CDR3nt: TGCGCCAGCAGCCAAGGACAGGGGAGAGACGGCTACACCTTC
CDR3aa: CASSQGQGRDGYTF

j_gene: TRBJ2-1
abundance: -
d_gene: TRBD1
v_gene: TRBV5-1
CDR3nt: TGCGCCAGCAGCTTACAGGGGCAACACACTGTCGATGAGCAGTTCTTC
CDR3aa: CASSLQGQHTVDEQFF

j_gene: TRBJ1-5
abundance: -
d_gene: -
v_gene: TRBV4-2
CDR3nt: TGTGCCAGCAGCCAAGCGGGGGGCGCGGGTTATGTTCAGCCCCAGCATTTT
CDR3aa: CASSQAGGAGYVQPQHF

j_gene: TRBJ1-4
abundance: -
d_gene: -
v_gene: TRBV2
CDR3nt: TGTGCCAGCGGGGCTCGTCCTAATGAAAAACTGTTTTTT
CDR3aa: CASGARPNEKLFF

j_gene: TRBJ2-2
abundance: -
d_gene: TRBD2
v_gene: TRBV4-2
CDR3nt: TGTGCCAGCAGCCAAGAACTAGGTCTAGCGGGCGGGGAGCTGTTTTTT
CDR3aa: CASSQELGLAGGELFF

j_gene: TRBJ2-4
abundance: -
d_gene: -
v_gene: TRBV5-1
CDR3nt: TGCGCCAGCAGCTTGCGGTTGGGGCCCCAGTACTTC
CDR3aa: CASSLRLGPQYF

j_gene: TRBJ2-3
abundance: -
d_gene: TRBD2
v_gene: TRBV7-9
CDR3nt: TGTGCCAGCAGCCGACCTAGCGGGAGCACAGATACGCAGTATTTT
CDR3aa: CASSRPSGSTDTQYF

j_gene: TRBJ2-2
abundance: -
d_gene: -
v_gene: TRBV9
CDR3nt: TGTGCCAGCAGCGTATCAGCGAACACCGGGGAGCTGTTTTTT
CDR3aa: CASSVSANTGELFF

j_gene: TRBJ1-2
abundance: -
d_gene: TRBD1
v_gene: TRBV5-4
CDR3nt: TGTGCCAGCAGCCGGACAGGTCTGGGCGGCTACACCTTC
CDR3aa: CASSRTGLGGYTF

j_gene: TRBJ2-7
abundance: -
d_gene: -
v_gene: TRBV29-1
CDR3nt: TGCAGCGTCCTCGCGGGGACGCAGTACTTC
CDR3aa: CSVLAGTQYF

j_gene: TRBJ2-7
abundance: -
d_gene: TRBD1
v_gene: TRBV18
CDR3nt: TGTGCCAGCTCACAAAACAGGGGCTACGAGCAGTACTTC
CDR3aa: CASSQNRGYEQYF

j_gene: TRBJ1-3
abundance: -
d_gene: -
v_gene: TRBV5-1
CDR3nt: TGCGCCAGCAGCTTGGGGGACACCTCTGGAAACACCATATATTTT
CDR3aa: CASSLGDTSGNTIYF

j_gene: TRBJ2-5
abundance: -
d_gene: TRBD2
v_gene: TRBV5-1
CDR3nt: TGCGCCAGCAGCTTGGGACTGGGGGGGACAGAGACCCAGTACTTC
CDR3aa: CASSLGLGGTETQYF

j_gene: TRBJ1-2
abundance: -
d_gene: -
v_gene: TRBV28
CDR3nt: TGTGCCAGCAGGCGGGACTATGGCTACACCTTC
CDR3aa: CASRRDYGYTF

j_gene: TRBJ1-1
abundance: -
d_gene: -
v_gene: TRBV2
CDR3nt: TGTGCCAGCAGTGAGGTCGGGGGGACCCTTAGAGGTGAAGCTTTCTTT
CDR3aa: CASSEVGGTLRGEAFF

j_gene: TRBJ1-4
abundance: -
d_gene: -
v_gene: TRBV5-1
CDR3nt: TGCGCCAGCAGCCCAGCAGGGTCCAGGGATGAAAAACTGTTTTTT
CDR3aa: CASSPAGSRDEKLFF

j_gene: TRBJ1-1
abundance: -
d_gene: -
v_gene: TRBV2
CDR3nt: TGTGCCAGCAACGACCCACCCGGGACTGAAGCTTTCTTT
CDR3aa: CASNDPPGTEAFF

j_gene: TRBJ2-3
abundance: -
d_gene: -
v_gene: TRBV29-1
CDR3nt: TGCAGCGTTGAAGATCCTAGGGGCTTCACAGATACGCAGTATTTT
CDR3aa: CSVEDPRGFTDTQYF

j_gene: TRBJ1-1
abundance: once
d_gene: -
v_gene: TRBV7-8
CDR3nt: TGTGCCAGCAGCTTAGGGGCCCGGAACACTGAAGCTTTCTTT
CDR3aa: CASSLGARNTEAFF

j_gene: TRBJ1-1
abundance: once
d_gene: TRBD1
v_gene: TRBV19
CDR3nt: TGTGCCAGTAGTATTCGCAGGGGGGACACTGAAGCTTTCTTT
CDR3aa: CASSIRRGDTEAFF

j_gene: TRBJ2-5
abundance: -
d_gene: -
v_gene: TRBV5-1
CDR3nt: TGCGCCAGCAGCTTGGATTTCATTCGGGGGGAGACCCAGTACTTC
CDR3aa: CASSLDFIRGETQYF

j_gene: TRBJ2-1
abundance: -
d_gene: -
v_gene: TRBV19
CDR3nt: TGTGCCAGTAGTGGGGGGCTCCGGGGGGATGAGCAGTTCTTC
CDR3aa: CASSGGLRGDEQFF

j_gene: TRBJ1-4
abundance: -
d_gene: TRBD1
v_gene: TRBV5-4
CDR3nt: TGTGCCAGCAGCGGCAATCGGGACAGGGGAAATGAAAAACTGTTTTTT
CDR3aa: CASSGNRDRGNEKLFF

j_gene: TRBJ2-2
abundance: -
d_gene: TRBD2
v_gene: TRBV28
CDR3nt: TGTGCCAGCAGGGGGACGAGCGGGAGGGCCAGCGGCGGGGAGCTGTTTTTT
CDR3aa: CASRGTSGRASGGELFF

j_gene: TRBJ1-1
abundance: few
d_gene: TRBD1
v_gene: TRBV6-5
CDR3nt: TGTGCCAGCAGTTTTACTACAGGGGGCAAAACTGAAGCTTTCTTT
CDR3aa: CASSFTTGGKTEAFF

j_gene: TRBJ2-7
abundance: -
d_gene: TRBD2
v_gene: TRBV5-5
CDR3nt: TGTGCCAGCAGCCTAAGACTAGCGGGAGTACAAGAGCAGTACTTC
CDR3aa: CASSLRLAGVQEQYF

j_gene: TRBJ2-7
abundance: few
d_gene: TRBD1
v_gene: TRBV28
CDR3nt: TGTGCCAGCAGCCCCCCCGGGACAGTGTACGAGCAGTACTTC
CDR3aa: CASSPPGTVYEQYF

j_gene: TRBJ2-2
abundance: -
d_gene: -
v_gene: TRBV5-6
CDR3nt: TGTGCCAGCAGCCTGGCGTCCGCCGGGGAGCTGTTTTTT
CDR3aa: CASSLASAGELFF

j_gene: TRBJ2-3
abundance: -
d_gene: TRBD2
v_gene: TRBV9
CDR3nt: TGTGCCAGCAGCGTAGTTAACCCCCTAGCGGGGGGCACAGATACGCAGTATTTT
CDR3aa: CASSVVNPLAGGTDTQYF

j_gene: TRBJ1-3
abundance: -
d_gene: -
v_gene: TRBV2
CDR3nt: TGTGCCAGCAGTGAAGTGAACAGGGTATCAGGAAACACCATATATTTT
CDR3aa: CASSEVNRVSGNTIYF

j_gene: TRBJ2-1
abundance: -
d_gene: -
v_gene: TRBV7-8
CDR3nt: TGTGCCAGCAGCTCAAACAGGAATGAGCAGTTCTTC
CDR3aa: CASSSNRNEQFF

j_gene: TRBJ2-2
abundance: -
d_gene: TRBD1
v_gene: TRBV5-6
CDR3nt: TGTGCCAGCAGCCTCCGGGACAGGGGTAACACCGGGGAGCTGTTTTTT
CDR3aa: CASSLRDRGNTGELFF